A selection of T cell receptor beta chains follows, all from one sample in a study of tumor-infiltrating lymphocytes in primary liver carcinoma. TCRdb reprocessed the multiplex PCR reads with MiXCR, giving one entry per CDR3 protein. The sample has hundreds of thousands of distinct CDR3 sequences, approximately 54% seen once; the top ten hold approximately 15%. The material sequenced was peripheral blood. These receptors all come from a woman aged 25-40 years with primary liver carcinoma and hepatitis B virus infection. CDR3s include the opening cysteine and the closing phenylalanine or tryptophan. The D gene is left open where the match is weak. Where a row states a size, it is once, few, many or the class of an expanded clone; other rows omit it.

V	J	length	size	D	DNA	CDR3
TRBV5-6	TRBJ2-7	15	.	TRBD2	TGTGCCAGCAGCTTGGCAAGCGGGAGCCAACACGAGCAGTACTTC	CASSLASGSQHEQYF
TRBV28	TRBJ2-5	15	.	.	TGTGCCAGCGGGCCGTCTACTAGGGTCCAAGAGACCCAGTACTTC	CASGPSTRVQETQYF
TRBV6-6	TRBJ2-7	15	.	TRBD1	TGTGCCATCAGTTACTCGGGACAGCGGACTTGGGAGCAGTACTTC	CAISYSGQRTWEQYF
TRBV12-3/TRBV12-4	TRBJ1-5	14	.	.	TGTGCCAGCAGTTTTATCGGTAGCAATCGGCCCCAGCATTTC	CASSFIGSNRPQHF
TRBV11-2	TRBJ2-2	16	.	.	TGTGCCATCAGCCCCGATCCCCAATCGAACACCGGGGAGCTGTTTTTC	CAISPDPQSNTGELFF
TRBV11-2	TRBJ2-1	15	.	.	TGTGCCAGCGGTCACTTTAGTATGGGAGGCGGGGAGCAGTTCTTC	CASGHFSMGGGEQFF
TRBV7-8	TRBJ2-2	15	once	.	TGTGCCAGCAGCTCACTTTGTGGAAACACCGGGGAGCTGTTTTTT	CASSSLCGNTGELFF
TRBV12-3/TRBV12-4	TRBJ2-6	14	.	.	TGTGCCAGCAGTTCCGGTCCCGGGGCCAACGCCCTGACTTTC	CASSSGPGANALTF
TRBV10-3	TRBJ2-4	15	once	.	TGTGCCATCAGTAAGCGCGGGGGCAGGGAAAACATTCAGTACTTC	CAISKRGGRENIQYF
TRBV11-2	TRBJ2-2	15	.	.	TGTGCCAGTAGCTTATGTCCTTACTCCACCGGGGAGCTGTTTTTT	CASSLCPYSTGELFF